The 4 T cell receptor beta chains listed next were all sequenced from one sample in a study of response to subunit inactivated influenza vaccine. TCRdb reprocessed the RT-PCR reads with MiXCR, giving one entry per CDR3 protein. The repertoire holds 750,000 to 850,000 distinct CDR3 sequences, with approximately 17% as singletons. The specimen was PBMCs from blood, collected about 5 days after vaccination. These TCRs come from a man aged 50 to 59 who received an inactivated influenza vaccine.

This clonotype has only a few counts. J is TRBJ2-3 and V is TRBV12-3 or TRBV12-4; 9 nucleotides agree with TRBD1. The CDR3 loop spans 15 amino acids. The J segment lost 7 bases and the V segment lost 5 bases, leaving 10 bases of the junction unmatched. The CDR3 protein is CASSPPGQGANTQYF. As DNA, the CDR3 is TGTGCCAGCAGTCCCCCGGGACAGGGTGCAAATACGCAGTATTTT.

This clonotype turned up a few times. The V and J genes are TRBV19 and TRBJ2-7, with D possibly called TRBD1 or TRBD2 (5 bases each). V lost 7 bases, J lost 0 bases, and 10 bases lay in between. This CDR3 region has 13 residues. Germline CDR1 LNHDA, CDR2 SQIVND (reference sequence). The CDR3 loop is CASTAGSSYEQYF. The DNA for the CDR3 is TGTGCCAGTACTGCAGGGAGCTCCTACGAGCAGTACTTC. Filled out from reference TRBV19 and TRBJ2-7, the complete variable domain reads DGGITQSPKYLFRKEGQNVTLSCEQNLNHDAMYWYRQDPGQGLRLIYYSQIVNDFQKGDIAEGYSVSREKKESFPLTVTSAQKNPTAFYLCASTAGSSYEQYFGPGTRLTVT.

This clonotype has at least ten counts. This chain joins TRBV7-9 and TRBJ2-2; D may correspond to TRBD1 or TRBD2 (5 bases each). In germline, CDR1 is SEHNR, CDR2 FQNEAQ (reference sequence). The CDR3 sequence is 17 residues long. V was clipped by 4 bases and J by 0 bases, with 15 bases between them. CDR3 sequence (DNA): TGTGCCAGCAGCTGGCCGGGGAAACAGGCGAACACCGGGGAGCTGTTTTTT. It encodes CASSWPGKQANTGELFF.

The chain is built from TRBV2 and TRBJ2-7, with D unresolved. The CDR3 is 15 residues long. V lost 1 base and J lost 0, with 10 bases in between. Per germline, CDR1 SNHLY and CDR2 FYNNEI. CDR3 in DNA: TGTGCCAGCAGTGAAGGGGGTCACTTCTCCTACGAGCAGTACTTC. Its translation is CASSEGGHFSYEQYF.